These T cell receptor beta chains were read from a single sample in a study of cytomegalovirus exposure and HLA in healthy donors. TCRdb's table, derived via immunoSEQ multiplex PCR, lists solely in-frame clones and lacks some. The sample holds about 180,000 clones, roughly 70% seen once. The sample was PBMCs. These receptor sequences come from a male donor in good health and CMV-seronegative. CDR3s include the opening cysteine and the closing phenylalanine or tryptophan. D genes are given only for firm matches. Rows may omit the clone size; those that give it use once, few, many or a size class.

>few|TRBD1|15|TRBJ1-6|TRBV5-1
CASRQGQAYNSPLHF
TGCGCCAGCAGACAGGGGCAGGCCTATAATTCACCCCTCCACTTT
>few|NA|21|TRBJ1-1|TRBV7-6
CASSKKATSLPRDRPNTEAFF
TGTGCCAGCAGCAAAAAAGCAACTTCACTACCTCGCGACAGGCCAAACACTGAAGCTTTCTTT
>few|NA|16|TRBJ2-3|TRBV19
CASSIGGAMRTDTQYF
TGTGCCAGTAGTATTGGGGGCGCGATGAGGACAGATACGCAGTATTTT
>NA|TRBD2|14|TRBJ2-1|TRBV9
CASSVGGGTNEQFF
TGTGCCAGCAGCGTAGGCGGGGGGACTAATGAGCAGTTCTTC
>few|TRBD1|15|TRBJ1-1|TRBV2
CASRGQGAPVTEAFF
TGTGCCAGCAGGGGACAGGGGGCGCCGGTCACTGAAGCTTTCTTT
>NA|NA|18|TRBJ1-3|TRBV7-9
CASSLIGTHSRSGNTIYF
TGTGCCAGCAGCTTAATCGGAACCCACAGCCGCTCTGGAAACACCATATATTTT
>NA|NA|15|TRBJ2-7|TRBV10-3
CATHQEGTVSYEQYF
TGTGCCACCCACCAAGAGGGCACCGTCTCCTACGAGCAGTACTTC
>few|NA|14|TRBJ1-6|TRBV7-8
CASSLGGSNSPLHF
TGTGCCAGCAGCTTGGGAGGGAGCAATTCACCCCTCCACTTT
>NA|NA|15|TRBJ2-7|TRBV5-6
CASSLIRLRSYEQYF
TGTGCCAGCAGCTTGATACGGTTACGCTCCTACGAGCAGTACTTC
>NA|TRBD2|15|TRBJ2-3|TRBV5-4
CATVALSGGADTQYF
TGTGCCACCGTTGCTCTGAGCGGGGGGGCAGATACGCAGTATTTT
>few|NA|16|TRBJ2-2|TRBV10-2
CASSESQGSDTGELFF
TGCGCCAGCAGTGAGTCACAGGGATCTGACACCGGGGAGCTGTTTTTT
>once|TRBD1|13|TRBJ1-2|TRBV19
CASSLGQGQGYTF
TGTGCCAGTAGTCTCGGACAGGGTCAGGGCTACACCTTC
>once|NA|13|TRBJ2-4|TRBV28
CASSLEQENIQYF
TGTGCCAGCAGTTTGGAACAGGAAAACATTCAGTACTTC
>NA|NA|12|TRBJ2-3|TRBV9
CASSVQTDTQYF
TGTGCCAGCAGCGTACAAACAGATACGCAGTATTTT
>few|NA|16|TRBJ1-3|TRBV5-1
CASSLGGSAAGNTIYF
TGCGCCAGCAGCTTGGGGGGATCAGCGGCTGGAAACACCATATATTTT
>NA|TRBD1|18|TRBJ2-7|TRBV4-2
CASSQEPLVGQGAYEQYF
TGTGCCAGCAGCCAAGAACCTCTTGTTGGACAGGGGGCTTACGAGCAGTACTTC